These 11 T cell receptor beta chains share one sample of origin, sequenced in a study of post-analysis software for immune sequencing data. Findings and caveats of the study: Comparison of patients with controls showed about 5 TRBV segments more frequent in patients, TRBV5-6, TRBV5-1 and TRBV20-1 among them.

Libraries were made from TCR beta cDNA, and they carried unique molecular identifiers. Each CDR3 protein is one row after TCRdb ran MiXCR on the PCR reads. The repertoire has hundreds of thousands of distinct CDR3 sequences, 44% of them found once; the top ten carry 1.5% to 2%. Their antigens remain unidentified. Sequencing was done on a sample of blood. These receptor sequences come from a girl between 5 and 17 years old with multiple sclerosis.

J is TRBJ2-7 and V is TRBV10-3; the D call may be TRBD1 or TRBD2 (5 bases each). The germline V gene encodes CDR1 ENHRY and CDR2 SYGVKD. This CDR3 is 15 amino acids long. V was shortened by 2 bases and J by 2 bases, with 13 bases between the two germline ends. CDR3: CAISEKKGTPYEQYF. CDR3 nucleotide sequence: TGTGCCATCAGTGAGAAAAAAGGGACCCCCTACGAGCAGTACTTC.

The V gene is TRBV10-3, the J gene TRBJ1-2, with TRBD1 identical over 8 bases. CDR3 length: 16 amino acids. J was trimmed by 2 bases and V by 5 bases; bases with no gene match: 10. Germline V lookup: CDR1 ENHRY, CDR2 SYGVKD. The CDR3 coding sequence is TGTGCCATCAGTTCCCGGACAGGGATAACCAACTATGGCTACACCTTC. This gives the protein CAISSRTGITNYGYTF.

The genes are TRBV12-3 or TRBV12-4 and TRBJ1-1; D remains unclear. Trimming took off 5 bases at V and 4 bases at J, with 17 bases between the two ends. The CDR3 length is 15 residues. This CDR3 reads CASSPKRLLGTEAFF. CDR3 in DNA: TGTGCCAGCAGTCCAAAGAGGTTATTGGGCACTGAAGCTTTCTTT.

This clonotype occurred many times. The rearrangement links TRBV15 to TRBJ2-4; TRBD2 matches at 7 bases. The CDR3 has 13 residues. J lost 14 bases, V lost 6 bases, and 13 bases had no gene match. Germline V gene data show CDR1 as LNHNV and CDR2 as YYDKDF (reference sequence). CDR3 sequence (DNA): TGTGCCACCAGTCTTGTGGCGGGAGAAGGGGAGTACTTC. Translating gives CATSLVAGEGEYF.

The CDR3 nucleotides read TGTGCCAGCAGTTTGGTTCTTAATGAGCAGTTCTTC. Translated, it gives CASSLVLNEQFF. The rearrangement uses TRBV12-3 or TRBV12-4 and TRBJ2-1; D gene uncertain. The CDR3 runs 12 residues. Trimming took off 3 bases at V and 7 bases at J, with 7 bases between the two ends.

This chain links TRBV7-9 with TRBJ2-5; D gene ambiguous. The CDR3 loop spans 11 amino acids. Deletions cut 7 bases from V and 11 bases from J, with 14 bases between. Germline values: CDR1 SEHNR, CDR2 FQNEAQ (reference sequence). Here the CDR3 DNA reads TGTGCCAGCACTTCCGGTGGAGAGCAGTACTTC. This sequence encodes CASTSGGEQYF.

This sequence joins TRBV20-1 and TRBJ1-2; possible D gene TRBD1, 5 bases. CDR3 length equals 15 residues. Trimming removed 3 bases at V and 0 bases at J, with 14 bases between. Germline V gene data show CDR1 as DFQATT and CDR2 as SNEGSKA (reference sequence). For the CDR3, the DNA is TGCAGTGCTAGTGGGGACGGCGGATCTAACTATGGCTACACCTTC. Translation gives CSASGDGGSNYGYTF.

V and J are TRBV7-2 and TRBJ1-6; no reliable D call. V lost 0 bases, J lost 10 bases, and 13 bases lay in between. Germline V gives CDR1 SGHTA, CDR2 FQGNSA. This CDR3 is 15 amino acids long. In DNA form, the CDR3 reads TGTGCCAGCAGCTTAGCGCATGAGGGTTTGTCACCCCTCCACTTT. This gives the protein CASSLAHEGLSPLHF. Full variable domain (missing parts from reference TRBV7-2 and TRBJ1-6): GAGVSQSPSNKVTEKGKDVELRCDPISGHTALYWYRQSLGQGLEFLIYFQGNSAPDKSGLPSDRFSAERTGGSVSTLTIQRTQQEDSAVYLCASSLAHEGLSPLHFGNGTRLTVT.

This rearrangement joins TRBV6-2 or TRBV6-3 to TRBJ2-7, with D uncertain. Germline loops: CDR1 MNHEY, CDR2 SVGEGT. The CDR3 runs 11 residues. Trimming removed 2 bases at V and 5 bases at J, with 4 bases between. CDR3 in amino acids: CASSYRDEQYF. Here the CDR3 DNA reads TGTGCCAGCAGTTACCGAGACGAGCAGTACTTC.

CDR3 amino acids: CASSSYSGETQYF. Written as DNA, the CDR3 is TGTGCCAGCAGCTCATACTCGGGAGAGACCCAGTACTTC. The chain couples TRBV5-6 to TRBJ2-7; D gene uncertain. The J call is doubtful: the DNA matches TRBJ2-5 better. The CDR3 has 13 amino acids. The germline gives CDR1 SGHDT, CDR2 YYEEEE.

V and J are TRBV6-5 and TRBJ2-1, with a possible D match to TRBD2 (6 bases). The CDR3 loop spans 15 amino acids. V lost 6 bases and J 4 bases, leaving 16 bases between the germline ends. Germline V gene data show CDR1 as MNHEY and CDR2 as SVGAGI. Here the CDR3 DNA reads TGTGCCAGCAGCTCCGTAGCGGCTACTTACAATGAGCAGTTCTTC. As protein: CASSSVAATYNEQFF.